This T cell receptor beta chain was identified during a study of low-dose radiotherapy and immunotherapy resistance in tumors. On the study more broadly: In Cohort 2, 1 Gy per fraction was delivered every two weeks, for a total of 13 Gy over 26 weeks. Treatment included intravenous cyclophosphamide dosed at 200 mg/m2 every two weeks, one day before radiation and immunotherapy.

There are many counts of this clonotype. This CDR3 has 14 amino acids. V lost 3 bases and J lost 7, with 17 bases in between. Germline CDR1 is SQVTM and CDR2 is ANQGSEA. TRAV and TRBV primers primed cDNA for both TCRalpha and TCRbeta. The TCRs were subjected to amplification over about 19 PCR cycles employing a constant-region primer in conjunction with a V-primer adapter. MiXCR, run by TCRdb on the reads, gives a single entry per CDR3 protein. The sample has about 58,000 distinct CDR3 sequences, 20% to 25% seen once; the top ten hold around 7%. Time point noted: after trial treatment. The treatment denotes: LDRT plus nivolumab, ipilimumab, low-dose cyclophosphamide and aspirin (RACIN trial). Donors were administered nivolumab, ipilimumab, aspirin and low-dose cyclophosphamide, together with low-dose radiotherapy. Inclusion covered patients whose advanced solid tumors lacked tumor-infiltrating lymphocytes.

The specimen comprised PBMCs, sampled after low-dose radiotherapy plus immunotherapy. The rearrangement joins TRBV29-1 to TRBJ2-3, with a weak D call TRBD1 (6 bases). The sequence was collected from a male donor with prostate cancer. CDR3 sequence: CSVEGALPSNTQYF. DNA for the CDR3: TGCAGCGTTGAGGGGGCTCTTCCATCCAATACGCAGTATTTT.